The clone carrying this TCR beta chain has only a few counts. Its antigen is undetermined. V dropped 1 base and J dropped 4 bases, with 4 bases sitting between them. This CDR3 is built from 12 residues. Germline V lookup: CDR1 LGHNA, CDR2 YNFKEQ. RNA transcripts were the template for amplifying TCR beta CDR3 regions. When the TCR CDR3 underwent first-round RT-PCR, the HTBI primer set was used. TCRdb re-derived calls from the multiplex PCR reads in MiXCR, one entry per CDR3 protein. The sample holds around 600,000 distinct CDR3 sequences, about 45% seen once. This sample is drawn from a study of T cells in Graves' hyperthyroidism and ophthalmopathy. Study outcomes and limitations: Most clonotypes expanded in the thyroid (above 0.001) were also present in blood. For ophthalmopathy, model prediction preceded onset by a median around 7 months. Stable hyperthyroidism was separated from ophthalmopathy by a model based on 13 V-J features.

The sequence was collected from an adult man with Graves' disease, either hyperthyroidism or ophthalmopathy (not recorded which). What was sequenced was peripheral blood or thyroid tissue (not recorded which). The chain combines TRBV4-2 with TRBJ1-2; D uncertain. In DNA, the CDR3 is TGTGCCAGCAGCCAAGGGGTCTATGGCTACACCTTC. Its protein is CASSQGVYGYTF.